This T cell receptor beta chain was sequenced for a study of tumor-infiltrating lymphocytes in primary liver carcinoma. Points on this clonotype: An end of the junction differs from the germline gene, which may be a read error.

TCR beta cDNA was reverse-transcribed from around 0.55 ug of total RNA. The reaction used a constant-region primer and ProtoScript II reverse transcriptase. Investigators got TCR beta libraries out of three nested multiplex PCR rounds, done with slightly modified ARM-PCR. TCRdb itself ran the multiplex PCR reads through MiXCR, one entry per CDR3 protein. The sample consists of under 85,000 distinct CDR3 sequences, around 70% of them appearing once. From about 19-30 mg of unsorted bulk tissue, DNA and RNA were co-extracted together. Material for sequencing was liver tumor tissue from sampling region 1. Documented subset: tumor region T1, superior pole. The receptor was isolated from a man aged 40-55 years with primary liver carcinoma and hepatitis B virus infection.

This CDR3 is CVSRLTGTEALF. CDR3 bases: TGTGTCAGCAGGCTGACGGGGACTGAAGCTTTATTT. The V and J genes are TRBV11-2 and TRBJ1-1; TRBD1 is a possible D gene (5 bases). Germline loops: CDR1 SGHAT, CDR2 FQNNGV. The CDR3 runs 12 residues.